This TCR beta chain was obtained from a study of post-analysis software for immune sequencing data. In the study overall: Relapsing-remitting, secondary progressive and progressive-relapsing forms of multiple sclerosis all featured among disease courses. Study-level findings and limits: Patients showed TRBV5-6, TRBV5-1 and TRBV20-1 among about five TRBV segments more frequent than in controls. In multiple sclerosis, normalized Chao1 diversity was significantly below that of controls.

Per the germline V gene, CDR1 is ENHRY and CDR2 is SYGVKD. The CDR3 extends over 14 amino acids. The germline V and J ends were trimmed by 5 bases and 0 bases, with 11 bases remaining between them. Comments on this clonotype: Its antigen is unknown.

The TCR beta cDNA libraries carried unique molecular identifiers. The source material, roughly 0.9 to 11 million T cells, gave rise to about 460,000 cDNA molecules. TCRdb re-derived calls from the PCR reads in MiXCR, one entry per CDR3 protein. The sample lists 750,000 to 950,000 distinct CDR3 sequences; about 57% were seen once. The TCR sequence derives from a girl aged 10-17 years with multiple sclerosis. The chain combines TRBV10-3 with TRBJ2-7; D may be TRBD2 (5 bases). The sequencing input was blood. CDR3 coding DNA: TGTGCCATCAGTAGAAGCGGAGGCTCCTACGAGCAGTACTTC. This encodes CAISRSGGSYEQYF.